These T cell receptor beta chains were read from a single sample in a study of cytomegalovirus exposure and HLA in healthy donors. Libraries were prepared by immunoSEQ multiplex PCR; TCRdb keeps only in-frame clonotypes and omits some of them. The sample carries approximately 110,000 clones, around 77% recorded once. Sample: PBMCs. These TCRs come from a woman in her thirties or forties in good health and CMV-seropositive. The CDR3 runs from the conserved cysteine through the conserved F or W.

V,J,CDR3
TRBV4-1,TRBJ2-4,CASSQGDRADIQYF
TRBV7-6,TRBJ2-1,CASSPQHFSVHEQFF
TRBV28,TRBJ2-6,CASRQAASGANVLTF
TRBV5-6,TRBJ1-5,CASSSITGNQPQHF
TRBV6-1,TRBJ2-5,CASSEASTGRGWETQYF
TRBV27,TRBJ2-7,CASSFGGSYEQYF
TRBV29-1,TRBJ2-3,CSATSGSFPDTQYF
TRBV28,TRBJ2-4,CATLDSRAKNIQYF
TRBV28,TRBJ2-2,CAIKGLQNTGELFF
TRBV10-2,TRBJ2-5,CASRTEDAGRQTQYF
TRBV2,TRBJ1-2,CASSETGNYGYTF
TRBV19,TRBJ2-6,CASSIQGSGANVLTF
TRBV5-1,TRBJ1-3,CASSLPEGGNTIYF
TRBV6-5,TRBJ1-6,CASSTPRGNSPLHF
TRBV18,TRBJ1-5,CASSDSVSSNQPQHF
TRBV30,TRBJ1-2,CAWSVNRGNGYTF
TRBV10-3,TRBJ2-5,CAISEMAQETQYF
TRBV6-1,TRBJ1-4,CASSEGGANEKLFF